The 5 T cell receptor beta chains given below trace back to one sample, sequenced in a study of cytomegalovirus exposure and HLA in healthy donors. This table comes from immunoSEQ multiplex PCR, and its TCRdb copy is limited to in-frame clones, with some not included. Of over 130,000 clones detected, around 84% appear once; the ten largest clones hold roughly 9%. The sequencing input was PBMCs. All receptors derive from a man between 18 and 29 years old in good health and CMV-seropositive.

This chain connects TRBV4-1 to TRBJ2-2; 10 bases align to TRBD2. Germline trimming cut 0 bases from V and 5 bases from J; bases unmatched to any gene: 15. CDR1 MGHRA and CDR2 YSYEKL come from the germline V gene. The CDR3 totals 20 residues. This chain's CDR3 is CASSQDTPKPSGRSTGELFF. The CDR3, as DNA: TGCGCCAGCAGCCAAGATACCCCGAAGCCTAGCGGGAGATCGACCGGGGAGCTGTTTTTT.

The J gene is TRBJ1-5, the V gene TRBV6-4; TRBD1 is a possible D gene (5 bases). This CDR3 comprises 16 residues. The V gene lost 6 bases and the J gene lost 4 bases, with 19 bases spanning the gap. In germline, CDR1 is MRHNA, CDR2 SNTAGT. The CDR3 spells CASSLNPDSRNQPQHF. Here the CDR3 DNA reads TGTGCCAGCAGCCTTAATCCCGACAGCAGAAATCAGCCCCAGCATTTT.

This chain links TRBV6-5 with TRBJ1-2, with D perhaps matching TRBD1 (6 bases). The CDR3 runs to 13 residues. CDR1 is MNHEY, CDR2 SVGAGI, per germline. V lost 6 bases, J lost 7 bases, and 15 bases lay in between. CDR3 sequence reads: CASSPGQFSGYTF. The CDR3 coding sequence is TGTGCCAGCAGCCCGGGACAATTTTCTGGCTACACCTTC.

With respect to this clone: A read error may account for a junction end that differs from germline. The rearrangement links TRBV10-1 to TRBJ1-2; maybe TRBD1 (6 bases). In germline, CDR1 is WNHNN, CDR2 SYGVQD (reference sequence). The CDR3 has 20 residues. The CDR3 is CASSEGTQSGPPRPGTGYTF. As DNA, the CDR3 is TGCGCCAGTAGTGAGGGGACACAGTCGGGCCCCCCGCGGCCTGGGACTGGCTACACCTTC.

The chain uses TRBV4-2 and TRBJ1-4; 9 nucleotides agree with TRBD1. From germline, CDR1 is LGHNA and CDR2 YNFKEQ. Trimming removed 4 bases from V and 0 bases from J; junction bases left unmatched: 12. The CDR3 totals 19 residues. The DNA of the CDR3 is TGTGCCAGCAGCCCCCTGGGACAGGGTTCCGCTTCAACTAATGAAAAACTGTTTTTT. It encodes CASSPLGQGSASTNEKLFF.